One sample yielded the 8 T cell receptor beta chains listed below, sequenced in a study of T cell responses to AZD1222 COVID-19 vaccine. Libraries were prepared by immunoSEQ multiplex PCR; TCRdb keeps only in-frame clonotypes and omits some of them. The sample contains about 120,000 clones, roughly 89% of which appear only once. The material was peripheral blood, obtained on day 0 of AZD1222 vaccination. These receptors came from an adult in good health.

V is TRBV20-1 and J is TRBJ2-7; D is ambiguous. Germline V gives CDR1 DFQATT, CDR2 SNEGSKA (reference sequence). The CDR3 spans 14 residues. The V gene lost 3 bases and the J gene lost 5 bases, with 17 bases spanning the gap. CDR3 loop: CSASVAPLMNEQYF. CDR3 bases: TGCAGTGCTAGTGTTGCTCCCTTGATGAACGAGCAGTACTTC.

The chain employs TRBV4-2 and TRBJ2-1; D is unclear. The V end was cut by 0 bases, the J end by 6 bases, with 12 bases between. Germline V CDR1 and CDR2: LGHNA, YNFKEQ. This CDR3 spans 15 amino acids. CDR3 sequence reads: CASSQDQVVLNEQFF. CDR3 coding DNA: TGTGCCAGCAGCCAAGATCAAGTTGTTCTCAATGAGCAGTTCTTC.

This clone is a singleton in its sample. The V gene is TRBV4-1, the J gene TRBJ2-7; 11 bases match TRBD1. With V trimmed by 2 bases and J by 4 bases, 7 bases remained unmatched. The CDR3 runs 16 residues. The germline CDR1 and CDR2 sequences are MGHRA and YSYEKL. Here the CDR3 reads CASSQQGQGASYEQYF. The CDR3 DNA is TGCGCCAGCAGCCAACAAGGACAGGGGGCGTCTTACGAGCAGTACTTC.

The V gene is TRBV4-2, the J gene TRBJ2-1; D unresolved. The CDR3 sequence is 13 residues long. V shed 2 bases and J shed 7 bases, with 9 bases lying between them. CDR1 and CDR2 (germline): LGHNA, YNFKEQ. The CDR3 DNA is TGTGCCAGCAGCCAACAAGACGGAAATGAGCAGTTCTTC. This codes for CASSQQDGNEQFF.

The rearrangement joins TRBV20-1 to TRBJ1-4; D is unresolved. Trimming took off 3 bases at V and 8 bases at J, with 13 bases between the two ends. There are 13 residues in the CDR3. CDR1 DFQATT and CDR2 SNEGSKA come from the germline V gene (reference sequence). CDR3 protein: CSASTQKDEKLFF. DNA for the CDR3: TGCAGTGCTAGTACGCAGAAAGACGAAAAACTGTTTTTT.

This sequence joins TRBV5-1 and TRBJ1-2, with 7 bases fitting TRBD1. CDR1 is SGHRS, CDR2 YFSETQ, per germline. CDR3 length: 14 residues. V shed 3 bases and J 0 bases; nucleotides not matched to a gene: 2. Here the CDR3 reads CASSSGTANYGYTF. Here the CDR3 DNA reads TGCGCCAGCAGCTCAGGGACAGCTAACTATGGCTACACCTTC.

V and J are TRBV30 and TRBJ2-5; D is tentatively TRBD1 or TRBD2 (6 bases each). Between the trimmed V and J ends, which lost 0 bases and 5 bases, there was a span of 19 bases. The germline CDR1 and CDR2 sequences are GTSNPN and SVGIG (reference sequence). The CDR3 runs 16 residues. DNA for the CDR3: TGTGCCTGGAGTGTACCCGGGGGCCCTACCCTGGAGACCCAGTACTTC. Encoded protein: CAWSVPGGPTLETQYF.

The chain links TRBV20-1 to TRBJ2-5; possibly TRBD2 for D (5 bases). Deletions cut 6 bases from V and 7 bases from J, with 12 bases between. Looked up from germline, CDR1 is DFQATT and CDR2 is SNEGSKA (reference sequence). The CDR3 spans 11 residues. CDR3 coding DNA: TGCAGTGCCCGTAAGGCGGGGACCCAGTACTTC. It specifies CSARKAGTQYF.